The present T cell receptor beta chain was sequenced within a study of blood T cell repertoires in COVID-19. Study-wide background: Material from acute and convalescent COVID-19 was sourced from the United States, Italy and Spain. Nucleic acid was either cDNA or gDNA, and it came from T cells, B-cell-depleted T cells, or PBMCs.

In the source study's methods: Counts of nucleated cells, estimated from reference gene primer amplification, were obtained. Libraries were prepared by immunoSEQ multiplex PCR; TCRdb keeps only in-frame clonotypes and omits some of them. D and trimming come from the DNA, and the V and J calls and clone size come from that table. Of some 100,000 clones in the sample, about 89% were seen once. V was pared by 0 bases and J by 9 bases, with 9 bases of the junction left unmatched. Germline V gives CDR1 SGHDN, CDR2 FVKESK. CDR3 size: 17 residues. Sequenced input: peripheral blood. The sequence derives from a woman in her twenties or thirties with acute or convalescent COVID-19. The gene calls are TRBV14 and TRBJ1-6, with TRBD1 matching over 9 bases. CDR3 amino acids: CASSQDYGTGGRSPLHF. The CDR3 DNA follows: TGTGCCAGCAGCCAAGATTACGGAACAGGGGGCCGTTCACCCCTCCACTTT.